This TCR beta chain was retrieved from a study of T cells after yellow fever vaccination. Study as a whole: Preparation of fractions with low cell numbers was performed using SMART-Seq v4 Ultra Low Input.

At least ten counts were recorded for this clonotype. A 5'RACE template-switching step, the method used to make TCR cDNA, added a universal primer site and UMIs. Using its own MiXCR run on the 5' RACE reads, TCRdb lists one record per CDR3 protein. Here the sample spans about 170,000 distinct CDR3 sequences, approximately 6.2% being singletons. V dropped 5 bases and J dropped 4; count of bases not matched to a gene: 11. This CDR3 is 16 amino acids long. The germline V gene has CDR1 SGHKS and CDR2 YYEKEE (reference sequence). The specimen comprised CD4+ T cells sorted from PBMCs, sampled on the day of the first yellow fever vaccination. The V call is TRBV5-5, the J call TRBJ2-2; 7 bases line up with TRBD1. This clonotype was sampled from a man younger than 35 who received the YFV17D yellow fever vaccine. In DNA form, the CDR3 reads TGTGCCAGCAGTGGAGCCCACAGGGGTTTCACCGGGGAGCTGTTTTTT. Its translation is CASSGAHRGFTGELFF.